Sequencing of this T cell receptor (beta chain) was carried out in a study of CXCR4 blockade with PD-1 therapy in pancreatic cancer. With V trimmed by 10 bases and J by 7 bases, 16 bases remained unmatched. CDR1 is SGDLS and CDR2 is YYNGEE in the germline V gene. The CDR3 consists of 16 residues. By share, this clone ranks as medium-sized. TCRdb's copy holds only in-frame clones and misses some; the assay was immunoSEQ multiplex PCR. The sample includes some 6,200 clones, roughly 36% of them seen just once. Sequencing was performed on tumor tissue. V is TRBV9 and J is TRBJ2-2; 10 positions match TRBD2. This TCR was recovered from a human donor with pancreatic ductal adenocarcinoma. CDR3 loop: CALSGLAGVVNGELFF. CDR3 sequence (DNA): TGTGCCCTCAGTGGTCTAGCGGGAGTGGTGAACGGGGAGCTGTTTTTT.